The clone carrying this T cell receptor beta chain is a singleton in its sample. Germline V gene data show CDR1 as MGHRA and CDR2 as YSYEKL. This CDR3 comprises 16 residues. Trimming took off 1 base at V and 2 bases at J, with 13 bases between the two ends. Assay: immunoSEQ multiplex PCR; the TCRdb copy retains only in-frame clones and omits some. Here the sample spans more than 60,000 clones, around 87% being singletons. Autoimmune disease history or systemic immunosuppression disqualified patients. This record comes from a study of OX40 agonist ivuxolimab in advanced cancers. As for the study in general: Patients were treated with intravenous ivuxolimab, dosed at 0.01 to 10 mg/kg and infused every 2 weeks. One patient with hepatocellular carcinoma and two with cutaneous melanoma, three in all, had partial responses.

This chain joins TRBV4-1 and TRBJ2-3, with D possibly called TRBD1 or TRBD2 (5 bases each). The sequenced sample was CD4+ or CD8+ T cells sorted from blood, obtained in a trial of the OX40 agonist ivuxolimab. The source of this sequence is an adult with an advanced solid tumor such as melanoma, head and neck, liver or kidney cancer. The CDR3 bases are TGCGCCAGCAGCCAAGTTAGTTCGGGACCCACAGATACGCAGTATTTT. This codes for CASSQVSSGPTDTQYF.